The 8 T cell receptor beta chains below all came from one sample that was sequenced in a study of metastatic and nonmetastatic thyroid tumors. TCRdb reassembled clones from the PCR reads with MiXCR. The table records 14,000 to 15,000 clones, around 25% of them present only once. All patients were untreated before thyroid surgery. The source material was tumor tissue. The receptors here all came from a female donor with papillary thyroid cancer or a benign thyroid nodule (not recorded which). Some clones in this sample may be carry-over from other donors' samples.

This clone was seen ten or more times. The DNA for the CDR3 is TGTGCCAGCAGTCGGACTAGCATTGGGACCCAGTACTTC. Its translation is CASSRTSIGTQYF. This chain joins TRBV7-3 and TRBJ2-5, with TRBD2 identical over 8 bases. After removal of 6 bases from V and 7 bases from J, the junction contained 7 bases not matched to a gene. Germline loops: CDR1 SGHTA, CDR2 FQGTGA. This CDR3 spans 13 amino acids. The full variable domain, rest sourced from reference TRBV7-3 and TRBJ2-5, is GAGVSQTPSNKVTEKGKYVELRCDPISGHTALYWYRQSLGQGPEFLIYFQGTGAADDSGLPNDRFFAVRPEGSVSTLKIQRTERGDSAVYLCASSRTSIGTQYFGPGTRLLVL.

The sample holds many counts of this clone. This may stem from a read error, because a much larger clone lies one nucleotide away. This chain joins TRBV29-1 and TRBJ2-1, with TRBD2 as a possible D gene (6 bases). This CDR3 has 12 residues. Looked up from germline, CDR1 is SQVTM and CDR2 is ANQGSEA. The V end lost 6 bases, the J end lost 6 bases, and 12 bases lay between the germline ends. This CDR3 is CSVRLVGNEQFF. For the CDR3, the DNA is TGCAGCGTAAGACTAGTGGGCAATGAGCAGTTCTTC.

This clone was detected ten times or more. This may arise from a read error, as a much more abundant clone is one base away. This chain links TRBV20-1 with TRBJ1-1; D is unclear. Trimming pared 6 bases from V and 4 bases from J, leaving 9 bases between. Germline V gene lookup returns CDR1 DFQATT and CDR2 SNEGSKA (reference sequence). CDR3 size: 11 residues. The CDR3 protein is CSAEMSTEAFF. The CDR3 bases are TGCAGTGCCGAGATGAGCACTGAAGCTTTCTTT.

This clone was observed many times. This CDR3 is also generated by other DNA sequences in the sample. The chain links TRBV7-3 to TRBJ2-1, with 9 bases that match TRBD2. The CDR3 runs to 15 residues. V shed 5 bases, J shed 7 bases, and the junction held 9 bases outside the gene matches. Looked up from germline, CDR1 is SGHTA and CDR2 is FQGTGA. CDR3 loop: CASSPRGGGWNEQFF. DNA for the CDR3: TGTGCCAGCAGCCCGCGGGGGGGAGGGTGGAATGAGCAGTTCTTC.

This chain links TRBV30 with TRBJ1-2, with a possible D match to TRBD1 (6 bases). This CDR3 comprises 14 residues. From germline, CDR1 is GTSNPN and CDR2 SVGIG (reference sequence). The V gene lost 3 bases and the J gene lost 3 bases, with 14 bases spanning the gap. CDR3 DNA sequence: TGTGCCTGGAGGCCTCCGGACAGTTACTATGGCTACACCTTC. Its translation is CAWRPPDSYYGYTF.

This clone was seen at least ten times. The rearrangement joins TRBV7-8 to TRBJ2-3; D ambiguous. Germline CDR1 is SGHVS and CDR2 is FQNEAQ. The ends were cut back, 6 bases at V and 4 bases at J, with 5 bases in the middle. The CDR3 runs 11 residues. Written as DNA, the CDR3 is TGTGCCAGCAGTCTCGCAGATACGCAGTATTTT. Protein sequence: CASSLADTQYF.

This clone was counted only a few times. This chain links TRBV12-3 or TRBV12-4 with TRBJ1-1; the D is unclear. This CDR3 spans 17 amino acids. V was pared by 3 bases and J by 1 base, with 18 bases between. CDR3 protein: CASSFGPLRRKNTEAFF. CDR3 bases: TGTGCCAGCAGTTTCGGTCCGTTGCGGAGGAAGAACACTGAAGCTTTCTTT.

At least ten counts were recorded for this clone. This sample also contains other DNA sequences that code for the same CDR3. The genes are TRBV11-2 and TRBJ1-4; perhaps TRBD1 as D (5 bases). V was cut by 0 bases and J by 0 bases, with 11 bases left in between. The CDR3 loop spans 17 amino acids. In germline, CDR1 is SGHAT, CDR2 FQNNGV. The CDR3, as DNA: TGTGCCAGCAGCTTAGAGGGGGGATCCGCAACTAATGAAAAACTGTTTTTT. Translation gives CASSLEGGSATNEKLFF.